Each of the 11 T cell receptor beta chains below was sequenced from the same sample in a study of T cell repertoires in ileal Crohn's disease (dated by TCRdb to about 2019). Library prep was done by the immunoSEQ multiplex PCR assay. Entries here come from immuneACCESS through TCRdb and include only in-frame sequences with V and J called. Some clones fail to appear in such tables; in the studies checked, an unresolved V gene covers under half of the shortfall, and the cause of the remainder is unknown. The sample data list some 60,000 clones, and 85% to 90% of these were observed just once. Clones ranked in the top ten supply approximately 2% of the sample. Taken with the paper, the label for time point translates to: neoterminal ileum biopsy at postoperative endoscopy, about 6 months after surgery. The sample comprised ileal tissue. These receptors came from an adult with Crohn's disease.

This clone was detected a few times. This chain joins TRBV14 and TRBJ2-3, with D perhaps TRBD1 (6 bases). This CDR3 region has 13 residues. The germline V and J ends were trimmed by 3 bases and 6 bases, with 10 bases remaining between them. The germline gives CDR1 SGHDN, CDR2 FVKESK. CDR3 sequence (DNA): TGTGCCAGCAGCCACGGACAGATTGATACGCAGTATTTT. Protein product: CASSHGQIDTQYF.

This sequence joins TRBV2 and TRBJ2-3, with 9 bases matching TRBD2. CDR1 and CDR2 from the germline V gene are SNHLY and FYNNEI. V trimming: 10 bases; J trimming: 4 bases; junction bases outside the gene matches: 9. The CDR3 runs 14 residues. DNA of the CDR3: TGTGCCATCATAGCGGGAGTGACAGCAGATACGCAGTATTTT. As protein: CAIIAGVTADTQYF. Based on the CDR3 plus reference TRBV2 and TRBJ2-3, the full variable domain is EPEVTQTPSHQVTQMGQEVILRCVPISNHLYFYWYRQILGQKVEFLVSFYNNEISEKSEIFDDQFSVERPDGSNFTLKIRSTKLEDSAMYFCAIIAGVTADTQYFGPGTRLTVL.

The V and J genes are TRBV15 and TRBJ2-7, with D maybe TRBD2 (5 bases). The CDR3 loop spans 13 amino acids. V lost 6 bases and J 3 bases, leaving 12 bases between the germline ends. CDR1 LNHNV and CDR2 YYDKDF come from the germline V gene (reference sequence). DNA for the CDR3: TGTGCCACCAGTAAGCGGCTCAGCTACGAGCAGTACGTC. This gives the protein CATSKRLSYEQYV.

This clone was counted a single time. V is TRBV5-1 and J is TRBJ1-2, with 7 bases aligning to TRBD1. CDR3 length: 13 amino acids. The trim removed 5 bases at V and 7 bases at J, leaving 8 bases unmatched. Germline-derived CDR1 and CDR2 are SGHRS and YFSETQ. This chain's CDR3 is CASRHDRVSGYTF. DNA for the CDR3: TGCGCCAGCAGACACGACAGGGTCTCTGGCTACACCTTC.

The chain's CDR3 is CASRETGGTEAFF. CDR3 in DNA: TGTGCCAGCAGAGAAACAGGGGGCACTGAAGCTTTCTTT. The chain carries TRBV25-1 and TRBJ1-1; TRBD1 matches 8 bases. Per the germline V gene, CDR1 is MGHDK and CDR2 is SYGVNS. There are 13 residues in the CDR3. The trim removed 6 bases at V and 4 bases at J, leaving 4 bases unmatched.

V and J are TRBV28 and TRBJ2-7; 9 nucleotides align to TRBD1. V lost 3 bases and J lost 5; bases outside the gene matches: 8. CDR3 size: 15 residues. Germline lookup yields CDR1 MDHEN and CDR2 SYDVKM. CDR3 sequence: CASSFRDRVSHEQYV. In nucleotides, the CDR3 is TGTGCCAGCAGTTTCCGGGACAGGGTATCCCACGAGCAGTACGTC.

The chain couples TRBV6-5 to TRBJ1-2, with 9 bases matching TRBD1. The J segment lost 4 bases and the V segment lost 6 bases, leaving 6 bases of the junction unmatched. This CDR3 spans 14 amino acids. Germline V gene lookup returns CDR1 MNHEY and CDR2 SVGAGI. As DNA, the CDR3 is TGTGCCAGCAGGTCCCGGGACAGGGCCTATGGCTACACCTTC. Translated: CASRSRDRAYGYTF.

V usage is TRBV6-1 and J usage is TRBJ1-1; D unresolved. This CDR3 region has 11 residues. Germline V gene lookup returns CDR1 MNHNS and CDR2 SASEGT. V was cut by 6 bases and J by 11 bases, with 13 bases left in between. This CDR3 reads CASRATRPAFF. Written as DNA, the CDR3 is TGTGCCAGCAGGGCGACACGACCGGCTTTCTTT.

This clone was seen more than once but under ten times. The chain recombines TRBV2 with TRBJ1-6, with a possible D match to TRBD1 (5 bases). The germline CDR1 and CDR2 sequences are SNHLY and FYNNEI. V shed 1 base and J shed 7 bases, with 8 bases lying between them. The CDR3 runs to 14 residues. CDR3 amino acids: CASSEEGRNSPLHF. The CDR3 DNA follows: TGTGCCAGCAGTGAAGAGGGGCGGAATTCACCCCTCCACTTT.

V is TRBV6-1 and J is TRBJ2-7; 10 bases are shared with TRBD2. Per the germline V gene, CDR1 is MNHNS and CDR2 is SASEGT. The CDR3 is 15 amino acids. V shed 3 bases, J shed 12 bases, and the junction held 14 bases outside the gene matches. DNA of the CDR3: TGTGCCAGCAGTGACCCGGTTAGCGGGGGGCTAACCCCGTACGTC. Translation gives CASSDPVSGGLTPYV.

The chain employs TRBV2 and TRBJ1-5; 7 bases align to TRBD1. Germline CDR1 SNHLY, CDR2 FYNNEI. CDR3 length: 14 residues. V shed 6 bases, J shed 3 bases, and the junction held 5 bases outside the gene matches. CDR3: CASRLGQINQPQHF. CDR3 DNA sequence: TGTGCCAGCAGGTTGGGACAGATCAATCAGCCCCAGCATTTT. The full variable domain, rest sourced from reference TRBV2 and TRBJ1-5, is EPEVTQTPSHQVTQMGQEVILRCVPISNHLYFYWYRQILGQKVEFLVSFYNNEISEKSEIFDDQFSVERPDGSNFTLKIRSTKLEDSAMYFCASRLGQINQPQHFGDGTRLSIL.